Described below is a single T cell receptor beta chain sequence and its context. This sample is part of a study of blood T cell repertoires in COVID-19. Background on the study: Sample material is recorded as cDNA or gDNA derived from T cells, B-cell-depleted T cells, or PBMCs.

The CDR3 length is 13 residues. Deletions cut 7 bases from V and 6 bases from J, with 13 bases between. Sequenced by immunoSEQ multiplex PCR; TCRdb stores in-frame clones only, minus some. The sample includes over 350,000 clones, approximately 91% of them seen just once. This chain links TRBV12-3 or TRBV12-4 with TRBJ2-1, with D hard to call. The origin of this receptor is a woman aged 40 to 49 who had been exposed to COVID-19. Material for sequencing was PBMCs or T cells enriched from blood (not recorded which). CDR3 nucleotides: TGTGCCAGCAACCAAGCCCCGGGCAATGAGCAGTTCTTC. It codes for CASNQAPGNEQFF.